This T cell receptor (beta chain) originates from a study of Ad26.COV2.S vaccination and SARS-CoV-2 variants. Trimming took off 0 bases at V and 0 bases at J, with 17 bases between the two ends. Looked up from germline, CDR1 is SGHVS and CDR2 is FQNEAQ. The CDR3 spans 19 residues. The treatment is: approximately 18 received Ad26.COV2.S at low or high dose, single or two shots; about 5 received placebo; per-sample allocation not given. The samples were gathered on day 63 after the first injection of vaccine or placebo. Sequencing was performed with immunoSEQ multiplex PCR; in TCRdb, only in-frame clones are kept and a portion is missing. This sample has some 340,000 clones; about 86% occur once, and the top ten carry 1.9%.

Material: peripheral blood, obtained in a trial of Ad26.COV2.S vaccine versus placebo. The receptor comes from a person aged 18 to 59 who received the Ad26.COV2.S COVID-19 vaccine or a placebo. The chain couples TRBV7-8 to TRBJ1-4, with unresolved D. CDR3 region: CASSLARLLGPSTNEKLFF. In DNA form, the CDR3 reads TGTGCCAGCAGCTTAGCGCGTCTTTTAGGGCCCTCAACTAATGAAAAACTGTTTTTT.